Presented here are 7 T cell receptor beta chains from one specimen sequenced in a study of identical twins. TCRdb passed the 5' RACE reads through MiXCR, listing each CDR3 protein once. Seen here are 240,000 or so distinct CDR3 sequences, over 9.5% observed once, and the top ten hold 3.5% to 4.5%. This sample was shared with a second study, whose subject was yellow fever vaccine responses in identical twins.

Source material: memory (CD45RO+) T cells sorted from blood. All receptors come from a young woman in good health.

The chain uses TRBV7-2 and TRBJ1-5, with D tentatively TRBD1 (6 bases). The length of the CDR3 is 15 residues. Germline CDR1 reads SGHTA; CDR2 reads FQGNSA. The V end lost 0 bases, the J end lost 6 bases, and 12 bases lay between the germline ends. The CDR3 loop reads CASSLATGSTQPQHF. CDR3 coding DNA: TGTGCCAGCAGCTTAGCAACAGGGTCAACTCAGCCCCAGCATTTT. Using reference TRBV7-2 and TRBJ1-5 for the parts outside the CDR3, the full variable domain is GAGVSQSPSNKVTEKGKDVELRCDPISGHTALYWYRQSLGQGLEFLIYFQGNSAPDKSGLPSDRFSAERTGGSVSTLTIQRTQQEDSAVYLCASSLATGSTQPQHFGDGTRLSIL.

This clonotype was detected many times. This chain links TRBV11-2 with TRBJ2-5; D call uncertain. The V gene lost 1 base and the J gene lost 1 base, with 10 bases spanning the gap. The CDR3 is 15 residues long. Germline V CDR1 and CDR2: SGHAT, FQNNGV. CDR3 coding DNA: TGTGCCAGCAGCTTAGGAGGAACCGCCCAAGAGACCCAGTACTTC. Protein: CASSLGGTAQETQYF.

In its sample, this clonotype was seen many times. The chain couples TRBV12-3 or TRBV12-4 to TRBJ2-7; D is possibly TRBD1 (7 bases). CDR3 length: 17 residues. Between the trimmed V and J ends, which lost 2 bases and 0 bases, there was a span of 17 bases. Here the CDR3 DNA reads TGTGCCAGCAGTTTAACAGCGGGCAGGGGGAGCTCCTACGAGCAGTACTTC. As protein: CASSLTAGRGSSYEQYF.

This clonotype has only a few counts. The rearrangement joins TRBV3-1 to TRBJ1-2; TRBD1 agrees at 8 bases. J was trimmed by 12 bases and V by 6 bases; bases with no gene match: 9. The CDR3 spans 12 residues. CDR1 is LGHDT and CDR2 is YNNKEL in the germline V gene (reference sequence). CDR3 bases: TGTGCCAGCAGGCTTACAGGGGGTACGAACACCTTC. It is translated as CASRLTGGTNTF.

This clonotype was seen repeatedly, ten times or more. The chain links TRBV2 to TRBJ2-7, with a tentative D call TRBD2 (5 bases). The CDR3 runs 15 residues. The germline V gene has CDR1 SNHLY and CDR2 FYNNEI. Trimming stripped 1 base from V and 0 bases from J, with 10 bases between. In DNA form, the CDR3 reads TGTGCCAGCAGTGAAGGGACTGTTAGCTCCTACGAGCAGTACTTC. Encoded protein: CASSEGTVSSYEQYF.

The sample holds many counts of this clonotype. J is TRBJ2-7 and V is TRBV12-3 or TRBV12-4; possibly TRBD1 for D (5 bases). This CDR3 comprises 16 residues. V dropped 1 base and J dropped 4 bases, with 17 bases sitting between them. The DNA for the CDR3 is TGTGCCAGCAGTTTAGGGTGGGGCCCGGACCCTTACGAGCAGTACTTC. It translates to CASSLGWGPDPYEQYF.

The chain employs TRBV9 and TRBJ2-5, with 8 bases matching TRBD1. The CDR3 is made up of 15 amino acids. Per the germline V gene, CDR1 is SGDLS and CDR2 is YYNGEE. V shed 4 bases, J shed 1 base, and the junction held 6 bases outside the gene matches. The CDR3 sequence: CASSPRTGSQETQYF. Here the CDR3 DNA reads TGTGCCAGCAGCCCTCGGACAGGGTCCCAAGAGACCCAGTACTTC.